One sample yielded the 5 T cell receptor beta chains listed below, sequenced in a study of CD8 T cells in Susac syndrome. An input of about 0.45 to 1 ug of RNA was subjected to reverse transcription using random hexamers. TCRdb itself ran the immunoSEQ multiplex PCR reads through MiXCR, one entry per CDR3 protein. The sample comprises roughly 80,000 distinct CDR3 sequences, approximately 94% of which are singletons, and about 0.25% rests with the top ten. Sequencing input: CD8+ T cells from PBMCs. The receptors stem from a human donor in good health.

The chain carries TRBV4-1 and TRBJ1-5; 9 positions agree with TRBD1. Germline assignment: CDR1 MGHRA and CDR2 YSYEKL. The CDR3 covers 17 residues. Trimming at V came to 1 base and at J to 4 bases, leaving 8 bases not matched to a gene. The CDR3 coding sequence is TGCGCCAGCAGCCAAGTACCGGGACAGGGAGGGAATCAGCCCCAGCATTTT. As protein: CASSQVPGQGGNQPQHF.

The chain uses TRBV7-9 and TRBJ1-1, with D uncertain. Germline CDR1 and CDR2: SEHNR and FQNEAQ (reference sequence). There are 15 residues in the CDR3. Trimming cost V 1 base and J 0 bases, with 9 bases left between them. The CDR3 DNA reads as TGTGCCAGCAGCTTAGGGGTGGCTATGAACACTGAAGCTTTCTTT. Amino acids: CASSLGVAMNTEAFF.

This rearrangement joins TRBV5-1 to TRBJ1-1; TRBD1 matches at 7 bases. The V and J ends lost 4 bases and 0 bases, in that order; junction bases with no gene match: 6. The CDR3 spans 15 residues. Germline V gene data show CDR1 as SGHRS and CDR2 as YFSETQ. CDR3 protein: CASSAGQIMNTEAFF. The CDR3 DNA reads as TGCGCCAGCAGCGCGGGACAGATCATGAACACTGAAGCTTTCTTT.

The chain recombines TRBV30 with TRBJ1-3; tentatively, D is TRBD1 (6 bases). The CDR3 spans 14 residues. V lost 4 bases, J lost 2 bases, and 12 bases lay in between. Germline loops: CDR1 GTSNPN, CDR2 SVGIG (reference sequence). The CDR3 bases are TGTGCCTGGACACAGGGTATCGCTGGAAACACCATATATTTT. Encoded protein: CAWTQGIAGNTIYF.

The chain uses TRBV2 and TRBJ1-6; D remains unclear. Germline V gene sequence: CDR1 SNHLY, CDR2 FYNNEI. V lost 2 bases, J lost 7 bases, and 12 bases lay in between. The CDR3 sequence is 15 residues long. The CDR3 protein is CASSESQTKNSPLHF. CDR3 bases: TGTGCCAGCAGTGAATCCCAGACAAAGAATTCACCCCTCCACTTT.